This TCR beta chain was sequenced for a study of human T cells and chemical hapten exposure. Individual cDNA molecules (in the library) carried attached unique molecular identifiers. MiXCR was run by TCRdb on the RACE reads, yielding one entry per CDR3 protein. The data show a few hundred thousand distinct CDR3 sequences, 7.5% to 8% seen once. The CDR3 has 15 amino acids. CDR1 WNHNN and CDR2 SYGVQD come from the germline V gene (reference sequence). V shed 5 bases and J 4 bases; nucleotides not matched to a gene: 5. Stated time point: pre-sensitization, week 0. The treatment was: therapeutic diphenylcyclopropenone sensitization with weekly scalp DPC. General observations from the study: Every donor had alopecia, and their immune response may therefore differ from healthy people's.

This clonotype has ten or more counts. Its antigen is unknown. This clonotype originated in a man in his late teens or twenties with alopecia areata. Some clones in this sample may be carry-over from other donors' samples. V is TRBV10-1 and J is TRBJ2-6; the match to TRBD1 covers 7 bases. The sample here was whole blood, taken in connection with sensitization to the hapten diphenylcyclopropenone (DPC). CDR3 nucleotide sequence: TGCGCCAGCAGTCCGACAGGGTCCGGGGCCAACGTCCTGACTTTC. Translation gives CASSPTGSGANVLTF.